This T cell receptor beta chain was identified during a study of CD8 T cells in Susac syndrome. There are 14 residues in the CDR3. Trimming cost V 5 bases and J 0 bases, with 5 bases left between them. Germline lookup yields CDR1 MNHEY and CDR2 SVGAGI. Sequencing targeted TCR beta in T cells from blood (CD8+ and CD4+). RNA amounts of roughly 0.5 to 1 ug underwent reverse transcription with random hexamers. An immunoSEQ multiplex PCR generated amplified TCR beta CDR3 products spanning 54 Vbeta and 13 Jbeta. MiXCR, run by TCRdb on the immunoSEQ multiplex PCR reads, gives a single entry per CDR3 protein. This sample has approximately 100,000 distinct CDR3 sequences, with 92% found just once.

The sequence was collected from a human donor in good health. The chain recombines TRBV6-5 with TRBJ2-6; D gene unclear. Sequencing was carried out using CD8+ T cells from PBMCs. The DNA of the CDR3 is TGTGCCAGCAGTAAGAGCTCTGGGGCCAACGTCCTGACTTTC. Its translation: CASSKSSGANVLTF.